A single sample is the source of the 21 T cell receptor beta chains below, sequenced in a study of T cell responses to AZD1222 COVID-19 vaccine. Sequencing used immunoSEQ multiplex PCR; TCRdb keeps in-frame clones, though not all of them. The sample includes 20,000 to 30,000 clones, roughly 85% of them seen just once. Here the sequenced sample was peripheral blood, taken 28 days after the second AZD1222 dose. The source of these receptors is an adult who received the AZD1222 COVID-19 vaccine.

The V call is TRBV6-5, the J call TRBJ1-4, with 8 positions matching TRBD1. The CDR3 length is 15 residues. Germline CDR1 and CDR2: MNHEY and SVGAGI. With 4 bases clipped from V and 8 bases from J, the junction kept 9 bases outside the gene matches. The CDR3 nucleotides are TGTGCCAGCAGTTTGGGACAGGACCCTTGGGAAAAACTGTTTTTT. This gives the protein CASSLGQDPWEKLFF.

The CDR3 DNA sequence: TGTGCCAGCAGCTCCACGGTCGATGACATTCAGTACTTC. It yields the protein CASSSTVDDIQYF. V and J are TRBV5-4 and TRBJ2-4, with D hard to call. The CDR3 contains 13 residues. The V and J ends lost 3 bases and 8 bases respectively, with 12 bases between them. Germline CDR1 is SGHNT and CDR2 is YYREEE (reference sequence).

The rearrangement joins TRBV4-1 to TRBJ2-5, with 9 bases aligning to TRBD2. The CDR3 extends over 16 amino acids. Germline trimming cut 0 bases from V and 7 bases from J; bases unmatched to any gene: 9. CDR1 and CDR2 (germline): MGHRA, YSYEKL. CDR3 sequence: CASSQDQAGGYRTQYF. The CDR3 DNA sequence: TGCGCCAGCAGCCAAGATCAGGCGGGGGGGTATCGGACCCAGTACTTC.

The chain couples TRBV7-6 to TRBJ2-2; no reliable D call. Trimming stripped 5 bases from V and 4 bases from J, with 2 bases between. This CDR3 spans 11 amino acids. Per the germline V gene, CDR1 is SGHVS and CDR2 is FNYEAQ. CDR3 coding DNA: TGTGCCAGCAGCACCACCGGGGAGCTGTTTTTT. This gives the protein CASSTTGELFF. The full variable domain, completed using reference TRBV7-6 and TRBJ2-2, is GAGVSQSPRYKVTKRGQDVALRCDPISGHVSLYWYRQALGQGPEFLTYFNYEAQQDKSGLPNDRFSAERPEGSISTLTIQRTEQRDSAMYRCASSTTGELFFGEGSRLTVL.

The chain couples TRBV10-3 to TRBJ2-3; 8 bases align to TRBD2. Trimming at V came to 11 bases and at J to 2 bases, leaving 6 bases not matched to a gene. The germline CDR1 and CDR2 sequences are ENHRY and SYGVKD. This CDR3 contains 13 residues. The CDR3 here is CAFKRGNTDTQYF. In DNA, the CDR3 is TGTGCCTTCAAGCGGGGGAACACAGATACGCAGTATTTT.

V gene TRBV5-1 combines with J gene TRBJ1-1; D is uncertain. Looked up from germline, CDR1 is SGHRS and CDR2 is YFSETQ. The CDR3 has 14 amino acids. V shed 0 bases and J shed 1 base, with 7 bases lying between them. The CDR3 coding sequence is TGCGCCAGCAGCTTGGATGGCGCGAACACTGAAGCTTTCTTT. Protein sequence: CASSLDGANTEAFF.

The V call is TRBV5-5, the J call TRBJ2-6, with TRBD1 matching 7 bases. Germline V gives CDR1 SGHKS, CDR2 YYEKEE (reference sequence). The CDR3 runs 17 residues. Losses at the gene ends were 5 bases for V and 2 bases for J; bases not matched to a gene: 10. This CDR3 is CASSPGQLFPGANVLTF. The DNA for the CDR3 is TGTGCCAGCAGTCCGGGACAGCTCTTCCCTGGGGCCAACGTCCTGACTTTC.

This chain uses TRBV24-1 with TRBJ2-5; TRBD2 matches 9 bases. With 9 bases clipped from V and 2 bases from J, the junction kept 12 bases outside the gene matches. CDR1 and CDR2 from the germline V gene are KGHDR and SFDVKD. This CDR3 comprises 16 residues. In DNA form, the CDR3 reads TGTGCCACCTCCGCAACGGGGCGGGGGGGTCAAGAGACCCAGTACTTC. Its translation: CATSATGRGGQETQYF.

The chain uses TRBV3-1 (or the pseudogene TRBV3-2) and TRBJ2-3; TRBD2 matches at 9 bases. With 1 base clipped from V and 2 bases from J, the junction kept 19 bases outside the gene matches. CDR3 length: 21 amino acids. CDR1 is LGHDT and CDR2 is YNNKEL in the germline V gene (reference sequence). This CDR3 is CASSQGDLPPFAGGNTDTQYF. CDR3 in DNA: TGTGCCAGCAGCCAAGGGGACCTTCCTCCTTTTGCGGGGGGGAACACAGATACGCAGTATTTT.

This clone was observed once. The chain carries TRBV3-1 (or the pseudogene TRBV3-2) and TRBJ1-4; D remains unclear. This CDR3 contains 13 residues. In germline, CDR1 is LGHDT, CDR2 YNNKEL (reference sequence). V was cut by 6 bases and J by 0 bases, with 5 bases left in between. CDR3 bases: TGTGCCAGCAGAGATACAACTAATGAAAAACTGTTTTTT. It encodes CASRDTTNEKLFF.

V and J are TRBV5-1 and TRBJ1-1; 7 bases agree with TRBD1. After removal of 2 bases from V and 2 bases from J, the junction contained 3 bases not matched to a gene. The length of the CDR3 is 14 residues. Germline CDR1 is SGHRS and CDR2 is YFSETQ. The CDR3 reads CASSFTGVNTEAFF. The CDR3 region has the DNA TGCGCCAGCAGCTTTACAGGGGTCAACACTGAAGCTTTCTTT.

For the CDR3, the DNA is TGTGCCACCAGTGAAGGACAGGGCTCCTACGAGCAGTACTTC. Its protein is CATSEGQGSYEQYF. The rearrangement uses TRBV24-1 and TRBJ2-7; 8 bases align to TRBD1. The germline V gene encodes CDR1 KGHDR and CDR2 SFDVKD. This CDR3 has 14 residues. Trimming at V came to 4 bases and at J to 0 bases, leaving 1 base not matched to a gene.

The chain has TRBV7-9 and TRBJ2-2; no clear D. The CDR3 covers 12 residues. CDR1 and CDR2 from the germline V gene are SEHNR and FQNEAQ (reference sequence). V lost 1 base and J 6 bases, leaving 3 bases between the germline ends. The CDR3 sequence is CASSLVSGELFF. The DNA of the CDR3 is TGTGCCAGCAGCTTAGTTTCCGGGGAGCTGTTTTTT.

V and J are TRBV28 and TRBJ1-5, with TRBD1 matching 12 bases. The CDR3 is 16 amino acids. Looked up from germline, CDR1 is MDHEN and CDR2 is SYDVKM. V was clipped by 6 bases and J by 6 bases; unmatched bases: 9. CDR3 residues: CASSATGTGGFQPQHF. CDR3 bases: TGTGCCAGCAGCGCTACCGGGACAGGGGGCTTTCAGCCCCAGCATTTT.

The V gene is TRBV4-3, the J gene TRBJ2-1, with 7 positions matching TRBD1. This CDR3 comprises 15 residues. Germline CDR1 and CDR2: LGHNA and YSLEER. V was clipped by 4 bases and J by 0 bases; unmatched bases: 3. The CDR3, as DNA: TGCGCCAGCAGCCCGACAGGGACCTCCTACAATGAGCAGTTCTTC. It is translated as CASSPTGTSYNEQFF.

This chain uses TRBV28 with TRBJ1-2; TRBD1 aligns across 11 bases. Germline V gene lookup returns CDR1 MDHEN and CDR2 SYDVKM. The CDR3 totals 14 residues. J gave up 7 bases and V 5 bases, and 6 bases lay outside the gene matches. The DNA of the CDR3 is TGTGCCAGCAGTCCAGGGACAGGGGGTTTTGGCTACACCTTC. Translating gives CASSPGTGGFGYTF.

The chain links TRBV5-1 to TRBJ2-1; D unresolved. The CDR3 extends over 14 amino acids. The germline gives CDR1 SGHRS, CDR2 YFSETQ. The ends were cut back, 4 bases at V and 1 base at J, with 9 bases in the middle. CDR3 sequence reads: CASSPPGSYNEQFF. DNA of the CDR3: TGCGCCAGCAGCCCCCCCGGGTCCTACAATGAGCAGTTCTTC.

The chain joins TRBV24-1 to TRBJ2-7; 8 nucleotides match TRBD2. With 9 bases clipped from V and 3 bases from J, the junction kept 9 bases outside the gene matches. The CDR3 sequence is 14 residues long. Germline CDR1 is KGHDR and CDR2 is SFDVKD. CDR3 bases: TGTGCCACCTCCCGGGGGGGGCAGGGCTACGAGCAGTACTTC. Protein product: CATSRGGQGYEQYF.

V usage is TRBV6-5 and J usage is TRBJ2-1; possibly TRBD1 or TRBD2 for D (5 bases each). This CDR3 is 13 amino acids long. The V and J ends lost 0 bases and 9 bases respectively, with 9 bases between them. Germline lookup yields CDR1 MNHEY and CDR2 SVGAGI. The CDR3 DNA sequence: TGTGCCAGCAGTTACTCTGGGGGTCCTGAGCAGTTCTTC. It yields the protein CASSYSGGPEQFF.

The table lists this clone with a count of one. V gene TRBV20-1 combines with J gene TRBJ2-7; 11 positions agree with TRBD2. Trimming cost V 3 bases and J 4 bases; bases outside gene matches: 5. CDR1 and CDR2 from the germline V gene are DFQATT and SNEGSKA (reference sequence). The CDR3 consists of 14 residues. DNA of the CDR3: TGCAGTGCTAGTCCCGGACTAGCGGGTTACGAGCAGTACTTC. Translating gives CSASPGLAGYEQYF.

The chain is built from TRBV6-2 or TRBV6-3 and TRBJ1-2, with D possibly TRBD1 on 6 matching bases. CDR1 and CDR2 from the germline V gene are MNHEY and SVGEGT. The CDR3 runs 15 residues. The V and J ends lost 2 bases and 1 base respectively, with 11 bases between them. The CDR3 sequence: CASSYGDTLNYGYTF. The CDR3, as DNA: TGTGCCAGCAGTTACGGGGACACGCTTAACTATGGCTACACCTTC.